This T cell receptor (beta chain) comes out of a study of blood T cells in healthy people across ages. Study conclusions and caveats: It was not known whether donors were CMV positive (a possible confounder of expanded clonotype changes). With age, beta diversity per million T cells declined roughly linearly, significantly by around 43.

In this sample, this clonotype turned up a few times. No antigen is known for it. CDR1 is MNHNS, CDR2 SASEGT, per germline. This CDR3 region has 12 residues. Trimming pared 6 bases from V and 11 bases from J, leaving 14 bases between. Using a J-beta primer mix together with a sample-barcoded 5' primer, a second PCR was run for roughly 6 to 11 cycles. TCRdb reprocessed the 5' RACE reads with MiXCR, giving one entry per CDR3 protein. The data hold around 670,000 distinct CDR3 sequences, with approximately 30% observed a single time. The sequenced material came from blood. This clonotype originated in a woman of 80 years or more in good health. The V and J genes are TRBV6-1 and TRBJ2-1; D tentatively reads TRBD1 or TRBD2 (5 bases each). CDR3 amino acids: CASRWDQTKQFF. The CDR3 DNA is TGTGCCAGCAGATGGGACCAAACGAAGCAGTTCTTC.